This T cell receptor beta chain was captured in a study of T cell changes during pregnancy in multiple sclerosis. CDR3 length equals 13 residues. Germline CDR1 is MNHNS and CDR2 is SASEGT. Losses at the gene ends were 5 bases for V and 14 bases for J; bases not matched to a gene: 12. The data were produced by immunoSEQ multiplex PCR, yet TCRdb's version contains in-frame clones alone and is incomplete. In the table there are almost 95,000 clones, more than 90% of which are singletons. Sequenced material: peripheral blood, taken in the first trimester of pregnancy. The V call is TRBV6-1, the J call TRBJ2-1, with 7 bases that match TRBD1. This TCR came from a female donor with multiple sclerosis, enrolled in a pregnancy study. CDR3 coding DNA: TGTGCCAGCAGTCCCAAGGGATTTACAGGGGAGTTCTTC. Amino acid sequence: CASSPKGFTGEFF.